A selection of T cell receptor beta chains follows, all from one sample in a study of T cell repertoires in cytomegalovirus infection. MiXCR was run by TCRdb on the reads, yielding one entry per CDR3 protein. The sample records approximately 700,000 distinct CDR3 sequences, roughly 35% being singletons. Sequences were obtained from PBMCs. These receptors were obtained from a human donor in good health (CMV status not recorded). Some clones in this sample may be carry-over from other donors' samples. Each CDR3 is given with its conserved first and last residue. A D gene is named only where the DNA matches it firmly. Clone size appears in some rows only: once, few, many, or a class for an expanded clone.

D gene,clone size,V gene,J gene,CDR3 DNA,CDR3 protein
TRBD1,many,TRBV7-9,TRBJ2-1,TGTGCCAGCAGCCGGGGACAGCACGATGAGCAGTTCTTC,CASSRGQHDEQFF
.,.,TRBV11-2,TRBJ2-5,TGTGCCAGCAGCTTAGAGGCCGAGGGAGAGACCCAGTACTTC,CASSLEAEGETQYF
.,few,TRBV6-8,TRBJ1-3,TGTGCCAGCAGCGACCCCGGATACCTTGGAAACACCATATATTTT,CASSDPGYLGNTIYF
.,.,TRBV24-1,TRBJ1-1,TGTGCCACCAGGGGGTTAGGGGACAAAGCTTTCTTT,CATRGLGDKAFF
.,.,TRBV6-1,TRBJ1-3,TGTGCCAGCAGTGAGGGGGGCTTCTCTGGAAACACCATATATTTT,CASSEGGFSGNTIYF
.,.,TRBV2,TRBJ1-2,TGTGCCACCCCTATTACGGATGGCTACACCTTC,CATPITDGYTF
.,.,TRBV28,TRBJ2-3,TGTGCCAGCAGTTTATCTGACCGCCCCCGAGATACGCAGTATTTT,CASSLSDRPRDTQYF
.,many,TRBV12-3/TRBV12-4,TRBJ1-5,TGTGCCAGCAGTCGAAACGGACAGAGCAATCAGCCCCAGCATTTT,CASSRNGQSNQPQHF
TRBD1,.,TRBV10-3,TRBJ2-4,TGTGCCATCGGGGACAGGGGAAACATTCAGTACTTC,CAIGDRGNIQYF
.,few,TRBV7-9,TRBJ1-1,TGTGCCAGCAGCCCCGTACGGAGGGGCACGGAAGCTTTCTTT,CASSPVRRGTEAFF
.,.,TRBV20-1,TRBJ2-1,TGCAGTGCCCTCTGGAATGAGCAGTTCTTC,CSALWNEQFF
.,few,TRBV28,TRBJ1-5,TGTGCCAGCACCGTGGACCGGAATCAGCCCCAGCATTTT,CASTVDRNQPQHF
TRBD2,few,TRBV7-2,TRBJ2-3,TGTGCCAGCAGCTTAGTGGCGGGGGGCCACACAGATACGCAGTATTTT,CASSLVAGGHTDTQYF
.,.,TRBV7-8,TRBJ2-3,TGTGCCAGCAGCTTAGGTGACTTAGCAGATACGCAGTATTTT,CASSLGDLADTQYF
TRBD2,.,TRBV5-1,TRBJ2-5,TGCGCCAGCAGCCCTCTGAAGGGGCGGGAGGCCCAGTACTTC,CASSPLKGREAQYF
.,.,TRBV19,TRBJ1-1,TGTGCCAGTAGTATAGGGCACCAGAACACTGAAGCTTTCTTT,CASSIGHQNTEAFF
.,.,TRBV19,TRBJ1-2,TGTGCCAGTAGTCAACCACCGGACAGCCACTATGGCTACACCTTC,CASSQPPDSHYGYTF
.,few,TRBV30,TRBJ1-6,TGTGCCTGGAGTGGACGACACAATAGCCGAGATTCACCCCTCCACTTT,CAWSGRHNSRDSPLHF
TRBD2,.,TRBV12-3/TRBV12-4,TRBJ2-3,TGTGCCAGCGCTTCGGCGGGAGGTACGGATACGCAGTATTTT,CASASAGGTDTQYF
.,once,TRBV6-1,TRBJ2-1,TGTGCCAGCACCTCCGGGACCCCCGGTTACAATGAGCAGTTCTTC,CASTSGTPGYNEQFF
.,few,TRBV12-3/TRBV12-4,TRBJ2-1,TGTGCCAGCAGTCCTCCCGGGACATTCGTGTACAATGAGCAGTTCTTC,CASSPPGTFVYNEQFF
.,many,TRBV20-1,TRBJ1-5,TGCAGTGCTAGAGGGGAGCCCCAGCATTTT,CSARGEPQHF
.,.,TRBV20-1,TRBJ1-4,TGCAGTGCTATTGCTGAAAAACTGTGTTTT,CSAIAEKLCF
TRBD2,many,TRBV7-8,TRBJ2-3,TGTGCCAGCAGCTTAGGGAGACTAGCGGGAGCCACAGATACGCAGTATTTT,CASSLGRLAGATDTQYF
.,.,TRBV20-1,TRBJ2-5,TGCAGTGCTTTCGCCGGGGCCTGGGAAGAGACCCAGTACTTC,CSAFAGAWEETQYF
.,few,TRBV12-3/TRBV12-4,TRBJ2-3,TGTGCCAGCAGTTTCATGGGACTGAGGAAAACAGATACGCAGTATTTT,CASSFMGLRKTDTQYF
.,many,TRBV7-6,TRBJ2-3,TGTGCCAGCAGCCTGCTAGTACAGGGCGGAGGAGATACGCAGTATTTT,CASSLLVQGGGDTQYF
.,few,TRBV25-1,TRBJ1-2,TGTGCCAGCACCACACAGGGCTACGGCTACACCTTC,CASTTQGYGYTF
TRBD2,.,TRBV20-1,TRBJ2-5,TGCAGTGCTTCCGAGTGGGCTAGCGGGAGGGCCTGGGAGACCCAGTACTTC,CSASEWASGRAWETQYF
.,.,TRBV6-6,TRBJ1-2,TGTGCCGCCCACCGTGTGGGAGGTTCTGGCTACACCTTC,CAAHRVGGSGYTF
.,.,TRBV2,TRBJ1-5,TGTGCCAGCAAAATAAAGGGTGCTTCGGGCAATCAGCCCCAGCATTTT,CASKIKGASGNQPQHF
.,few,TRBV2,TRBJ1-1,TGTGCCAGCAGGCCAGGGCAACCAATGAACACTGAAGCTTTCTTT,CASRPGQPMNTEAFF
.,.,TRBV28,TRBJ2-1,TGTGCCAGCATGCCGGGGAGCTCCTACAATGAGCAGTTCTTC,CASMPGSSYNEQFF
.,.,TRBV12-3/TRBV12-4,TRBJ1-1,TGTGCCAGCAGTCCGACCTGGCCAGGGGCCACTGAAGCTTTCTTT,CASSPTWPGATEAFF
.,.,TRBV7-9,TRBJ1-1,TGTGCCAGCAGCCCCCGCCCCGTTCCTGAAGATTTCTTT,CASSPRPVPEDFF
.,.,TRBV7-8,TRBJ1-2,TGTGCCAGCAGCCCCTCGGACGTCTATGGCTACACCTTC,CASSPSDVYGYTF
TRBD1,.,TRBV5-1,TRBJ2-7,TGCGCCAGCAGCCCCGGGACAGTAAAACGTTACGAGCAGTACTTC,CASSPGTVKRYEQYF
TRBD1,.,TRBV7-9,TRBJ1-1,TGTGCCAGCAGCTTACCCGGGACAGTCCCAGGTGAAGCTTTCTTT,CASSLPGTVPGEAFF
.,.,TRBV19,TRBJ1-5,TGTGCCAGTAGTAAGTCCCTCAATCAGCCCCAGCATTTT,CASSKSLNQPQHF
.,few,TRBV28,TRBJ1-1,TGTGCCACCTGGGGGGGGACTGAAGCTTTCTTT,CATWGGTEAFF
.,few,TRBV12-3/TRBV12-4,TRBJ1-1,TGTGCCAGCACCTTGGGGCGCCATCTTAGGAACACTGAAGCTTTCTTT,CASTLGRHLRNTEAFF
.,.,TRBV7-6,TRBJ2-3,TGTGCCAGCAGCTTAGATTCCGGGTTTTCCACAGATACGCAGTATTTT,CASSLDSGFSTDTQYF
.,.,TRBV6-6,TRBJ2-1,TGTGCCAGCGCGGCCTCCTACAATGAGCATTTCTTC,CASAASYNEHFF
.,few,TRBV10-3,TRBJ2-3,TGTGCCATCAGTGTTAGAGAAGATACGCAGTATTTT,CAISVREDTQYF
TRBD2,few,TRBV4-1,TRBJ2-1,TGCGCCAGCAGCCAAGCGGCTAGCGGGGGGGTCGGCTACAATGAGCAGTTCTTC,CASSQAASGGVGYNEQFF
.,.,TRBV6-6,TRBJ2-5,TGTGCCAGCAGTTTCGTACGGGATGGAGAGACCCAGTACTTC,CASSFVRDGETQYF
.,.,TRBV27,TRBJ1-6,TGTGCCAGCAGTCTAGAAGATACAGGGTCTAATTCACCCCTCCACTTT,CASSLEDTGSNSPLHF
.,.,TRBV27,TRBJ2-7,TGTGCCAGCAGTTTGACACAGTCTAGCTCCTACGAGCAGTACTTC,CASSLTQSSSYEQYF
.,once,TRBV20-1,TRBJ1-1,TGCAGTGCTCCGGGTCGCCAGGGTCTGAACACTGAAGCTTTCTTT,CSAPGRQGLNTEAFF
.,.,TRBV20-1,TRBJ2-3,TGCAGCTCCACGAGGCAGTTAAGCACAGATACGCAGTATTTT,CSSTRQLSTDTQYF
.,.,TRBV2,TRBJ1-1,TGTGCCAGCATCGGGCCCCCCATGAACACTGAAGCTTTCTTT,CASIGPPMNTEAFF
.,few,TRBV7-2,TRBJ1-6,TGTGCCAGCAGCTTAGCGCTATTGGGGCAGGCCCCCACCCTCCACTTT,CASSLALLGQAPTLHF
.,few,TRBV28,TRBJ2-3,TGTGCCAGCAGTTTACCGGCGGGACTGCTCCGTGATACGCAGTATTTT,CASSLPAGLLRDTQYF
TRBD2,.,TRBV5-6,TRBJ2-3,TGTGCCAGCAGCCCGGGGACTAGCGGGAGGACGTTACGCACAGATACGCAGTATTTT,CASSPGTSGRTLRTDTQYF